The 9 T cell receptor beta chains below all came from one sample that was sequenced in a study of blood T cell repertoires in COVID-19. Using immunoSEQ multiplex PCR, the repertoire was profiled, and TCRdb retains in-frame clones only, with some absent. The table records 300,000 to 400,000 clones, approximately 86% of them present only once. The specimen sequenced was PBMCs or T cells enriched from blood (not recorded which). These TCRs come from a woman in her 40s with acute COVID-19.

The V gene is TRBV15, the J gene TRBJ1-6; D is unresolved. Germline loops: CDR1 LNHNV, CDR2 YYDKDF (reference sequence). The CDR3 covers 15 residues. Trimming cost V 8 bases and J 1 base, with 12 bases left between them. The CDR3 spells CATRSSGSYNSPLHF. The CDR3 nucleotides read TGTGCCACCCGGAGTTCTGGTTCCTATAATTCACCCCTCCACTTT.

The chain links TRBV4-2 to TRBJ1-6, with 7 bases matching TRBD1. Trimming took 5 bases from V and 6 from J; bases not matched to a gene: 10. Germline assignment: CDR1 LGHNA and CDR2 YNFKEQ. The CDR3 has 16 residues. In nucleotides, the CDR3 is TGTGCCAGCAGCTCCCCCGGGGGACAGACTAATTCACCCCTCCACTTT. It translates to CASSSPGGQTNSPLHF.

The CDR3: CASNLIDGRTDTQYF. CDR3 bases: TGTGCCAGCAACTTGATAGATGGTCGCACAGATACGCAGTATTTT. The chain is built from TRBV7-2 and TRBJ2-3; D is undetermined. The CDR3 loop spans 15 amino acids. Germline lookup yields CDR1 SGHTA and CDR2 FQGNSA. Trimming removed 7 bases from V and 1 base from J, with 15 bases in between.

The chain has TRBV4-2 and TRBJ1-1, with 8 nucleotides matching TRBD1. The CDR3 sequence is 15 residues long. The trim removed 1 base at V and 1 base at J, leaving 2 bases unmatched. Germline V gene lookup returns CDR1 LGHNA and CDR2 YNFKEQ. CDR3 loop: CASSQVTGGNTEAFF. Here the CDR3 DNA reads TGTGCCAGCAGCCAAGTCACAGGGGGGAACACTGAAGCTTTCTTT.

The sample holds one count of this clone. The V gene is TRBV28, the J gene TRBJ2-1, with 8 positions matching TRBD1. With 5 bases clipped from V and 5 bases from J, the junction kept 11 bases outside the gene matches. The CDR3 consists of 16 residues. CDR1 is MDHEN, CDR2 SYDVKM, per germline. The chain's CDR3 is CASSRQGKSVNNEQFF. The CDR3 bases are TGTGCCAGCAGTAGACAGGGGAAAAGTGTGAACAATGAGCAGTTCTTC.

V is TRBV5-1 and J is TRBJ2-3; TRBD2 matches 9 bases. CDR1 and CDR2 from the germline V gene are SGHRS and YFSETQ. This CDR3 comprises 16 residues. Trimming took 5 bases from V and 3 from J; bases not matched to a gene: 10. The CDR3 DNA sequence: TGCGCCAGCAGTATCCAGGGTAGCGGGGGAACAGATACGCAGTATTTT. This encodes CASSIQGSGGTDTQYF.

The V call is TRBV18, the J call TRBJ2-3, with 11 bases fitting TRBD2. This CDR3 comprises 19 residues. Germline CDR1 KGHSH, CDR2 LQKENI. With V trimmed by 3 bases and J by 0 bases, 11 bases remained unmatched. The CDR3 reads CASSPNRVGTSGSTDTQYF. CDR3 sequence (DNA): TGTGCCAGCTCACCGAACAGGGTTGGGACTAGCGGTAGCACAGATACGCAGTATTTT.

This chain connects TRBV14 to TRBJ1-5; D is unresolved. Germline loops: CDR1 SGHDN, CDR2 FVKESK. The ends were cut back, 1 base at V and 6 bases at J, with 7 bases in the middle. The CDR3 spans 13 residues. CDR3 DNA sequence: TGTGCCAGCAGCCAAGCATTGAGTCAGCCCCAGCATTTT. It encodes CASSQALSQPQHF. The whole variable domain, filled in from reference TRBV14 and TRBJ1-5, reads EAGVTQFPSHSVIEKGQTVTLRCDPISGHDNLYWYRRVMGKEIKFLLHFVKESKQDESGMPNNRFLAERTGGTYSTLKVQPAELEDSGVYFCASSQALSQPQHFGDGTRLSIL.

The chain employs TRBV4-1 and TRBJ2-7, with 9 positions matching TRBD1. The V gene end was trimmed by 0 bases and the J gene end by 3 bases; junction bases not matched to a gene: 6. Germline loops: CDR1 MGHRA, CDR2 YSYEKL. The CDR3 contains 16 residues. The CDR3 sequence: CASSQDYGTGFYEQYF. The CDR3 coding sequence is TGCGCCAGCAGCCAAGATTATGGGACAGGGTTCTACGAGCAGTACTTC.